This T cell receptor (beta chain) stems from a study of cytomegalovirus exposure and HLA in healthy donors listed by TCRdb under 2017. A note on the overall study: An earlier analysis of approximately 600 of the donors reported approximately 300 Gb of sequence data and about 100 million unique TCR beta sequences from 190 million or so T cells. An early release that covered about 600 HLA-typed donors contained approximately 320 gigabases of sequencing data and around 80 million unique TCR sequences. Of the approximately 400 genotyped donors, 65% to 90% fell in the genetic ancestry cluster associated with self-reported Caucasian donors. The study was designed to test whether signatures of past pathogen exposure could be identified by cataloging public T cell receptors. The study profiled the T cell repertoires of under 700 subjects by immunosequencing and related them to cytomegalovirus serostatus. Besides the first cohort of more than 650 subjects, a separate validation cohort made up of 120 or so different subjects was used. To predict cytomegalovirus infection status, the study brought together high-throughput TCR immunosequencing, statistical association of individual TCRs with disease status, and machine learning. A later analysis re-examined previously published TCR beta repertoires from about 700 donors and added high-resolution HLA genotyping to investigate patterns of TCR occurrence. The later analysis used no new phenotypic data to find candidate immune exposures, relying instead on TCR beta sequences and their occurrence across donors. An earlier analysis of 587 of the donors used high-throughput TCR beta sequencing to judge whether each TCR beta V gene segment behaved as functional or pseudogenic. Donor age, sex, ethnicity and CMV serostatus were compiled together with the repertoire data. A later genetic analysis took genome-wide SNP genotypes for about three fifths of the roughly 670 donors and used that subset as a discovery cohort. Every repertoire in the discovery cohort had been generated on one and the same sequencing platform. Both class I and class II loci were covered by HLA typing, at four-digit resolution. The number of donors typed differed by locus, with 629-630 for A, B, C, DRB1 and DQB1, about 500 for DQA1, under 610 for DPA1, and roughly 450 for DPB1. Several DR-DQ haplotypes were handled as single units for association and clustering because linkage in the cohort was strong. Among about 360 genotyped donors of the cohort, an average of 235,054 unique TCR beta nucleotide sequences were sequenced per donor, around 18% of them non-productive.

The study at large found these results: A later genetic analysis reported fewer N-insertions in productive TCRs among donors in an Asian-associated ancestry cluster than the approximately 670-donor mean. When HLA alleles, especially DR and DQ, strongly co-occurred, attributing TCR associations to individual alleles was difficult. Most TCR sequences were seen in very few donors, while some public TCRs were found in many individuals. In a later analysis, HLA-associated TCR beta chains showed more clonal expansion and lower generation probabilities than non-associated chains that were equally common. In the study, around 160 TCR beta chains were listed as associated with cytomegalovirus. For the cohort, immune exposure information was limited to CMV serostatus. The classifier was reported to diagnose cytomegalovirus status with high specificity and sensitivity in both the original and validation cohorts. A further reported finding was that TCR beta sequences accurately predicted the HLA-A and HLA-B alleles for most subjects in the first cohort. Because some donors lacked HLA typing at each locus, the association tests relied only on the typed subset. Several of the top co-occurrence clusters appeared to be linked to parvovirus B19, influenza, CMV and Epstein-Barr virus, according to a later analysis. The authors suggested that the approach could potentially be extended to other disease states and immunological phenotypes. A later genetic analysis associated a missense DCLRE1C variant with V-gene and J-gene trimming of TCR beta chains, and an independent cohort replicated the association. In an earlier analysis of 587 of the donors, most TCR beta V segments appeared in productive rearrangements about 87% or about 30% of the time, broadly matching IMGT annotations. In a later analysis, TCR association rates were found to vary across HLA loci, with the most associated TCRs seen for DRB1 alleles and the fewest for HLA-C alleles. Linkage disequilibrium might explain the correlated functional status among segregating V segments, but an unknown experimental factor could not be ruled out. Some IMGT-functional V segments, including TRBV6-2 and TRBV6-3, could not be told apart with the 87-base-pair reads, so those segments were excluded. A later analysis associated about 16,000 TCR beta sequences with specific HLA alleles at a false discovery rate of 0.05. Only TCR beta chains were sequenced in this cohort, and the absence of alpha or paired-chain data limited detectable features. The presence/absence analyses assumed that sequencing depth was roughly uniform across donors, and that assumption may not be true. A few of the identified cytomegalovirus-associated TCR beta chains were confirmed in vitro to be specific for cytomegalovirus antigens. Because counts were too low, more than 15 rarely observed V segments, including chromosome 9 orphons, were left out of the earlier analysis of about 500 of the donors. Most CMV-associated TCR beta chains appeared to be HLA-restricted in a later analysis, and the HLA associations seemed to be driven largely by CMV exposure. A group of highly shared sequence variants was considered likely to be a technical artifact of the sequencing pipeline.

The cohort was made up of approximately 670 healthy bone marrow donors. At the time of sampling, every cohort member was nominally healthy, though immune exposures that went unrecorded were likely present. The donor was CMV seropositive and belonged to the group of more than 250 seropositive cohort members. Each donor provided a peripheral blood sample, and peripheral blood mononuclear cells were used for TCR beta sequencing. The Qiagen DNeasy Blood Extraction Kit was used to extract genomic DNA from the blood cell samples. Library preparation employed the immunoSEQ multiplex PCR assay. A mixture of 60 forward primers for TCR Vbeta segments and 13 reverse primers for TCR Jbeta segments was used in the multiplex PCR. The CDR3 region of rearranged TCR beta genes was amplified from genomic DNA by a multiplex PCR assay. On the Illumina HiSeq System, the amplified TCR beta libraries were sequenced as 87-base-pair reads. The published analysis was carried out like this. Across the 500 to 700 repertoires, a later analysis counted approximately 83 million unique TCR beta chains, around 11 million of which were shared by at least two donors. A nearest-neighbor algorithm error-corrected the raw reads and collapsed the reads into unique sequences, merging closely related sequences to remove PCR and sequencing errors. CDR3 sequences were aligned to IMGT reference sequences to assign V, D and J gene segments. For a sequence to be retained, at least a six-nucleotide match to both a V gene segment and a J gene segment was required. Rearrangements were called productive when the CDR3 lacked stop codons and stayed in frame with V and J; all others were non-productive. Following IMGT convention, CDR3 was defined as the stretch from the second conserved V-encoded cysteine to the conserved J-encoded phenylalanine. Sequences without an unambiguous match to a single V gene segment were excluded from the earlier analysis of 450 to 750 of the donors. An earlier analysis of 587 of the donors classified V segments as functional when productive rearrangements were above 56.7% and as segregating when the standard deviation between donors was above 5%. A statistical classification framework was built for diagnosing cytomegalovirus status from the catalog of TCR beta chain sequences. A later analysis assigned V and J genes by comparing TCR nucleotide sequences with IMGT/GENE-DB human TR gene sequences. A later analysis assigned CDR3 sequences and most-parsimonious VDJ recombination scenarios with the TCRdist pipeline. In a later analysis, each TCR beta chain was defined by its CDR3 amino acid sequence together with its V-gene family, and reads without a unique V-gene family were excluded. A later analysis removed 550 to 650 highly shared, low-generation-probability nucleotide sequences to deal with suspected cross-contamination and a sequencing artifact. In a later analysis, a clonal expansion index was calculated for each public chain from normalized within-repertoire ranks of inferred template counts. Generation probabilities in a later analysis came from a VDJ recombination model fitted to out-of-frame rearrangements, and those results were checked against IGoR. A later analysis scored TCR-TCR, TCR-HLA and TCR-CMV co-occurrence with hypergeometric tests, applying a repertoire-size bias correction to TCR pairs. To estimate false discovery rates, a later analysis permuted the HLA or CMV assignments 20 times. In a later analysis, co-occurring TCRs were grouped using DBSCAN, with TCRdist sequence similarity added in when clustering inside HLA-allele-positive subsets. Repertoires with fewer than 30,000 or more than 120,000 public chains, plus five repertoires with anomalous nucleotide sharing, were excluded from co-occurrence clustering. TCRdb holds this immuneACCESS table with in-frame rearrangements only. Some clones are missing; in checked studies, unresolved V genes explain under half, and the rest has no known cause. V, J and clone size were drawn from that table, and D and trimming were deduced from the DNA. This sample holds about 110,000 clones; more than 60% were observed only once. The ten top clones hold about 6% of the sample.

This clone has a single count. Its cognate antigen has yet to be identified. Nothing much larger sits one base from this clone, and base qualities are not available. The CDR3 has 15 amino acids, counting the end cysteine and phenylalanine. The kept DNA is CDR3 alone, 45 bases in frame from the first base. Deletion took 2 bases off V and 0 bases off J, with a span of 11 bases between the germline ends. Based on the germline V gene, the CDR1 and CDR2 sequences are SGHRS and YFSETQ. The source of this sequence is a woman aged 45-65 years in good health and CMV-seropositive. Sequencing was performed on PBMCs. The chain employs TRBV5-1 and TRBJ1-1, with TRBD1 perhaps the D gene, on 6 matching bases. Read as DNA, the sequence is TGCGCCAGCAGCTTAACAGGGCCATTGAACACTGAAGCTTTCTTT. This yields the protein CASSLTGPLNTEAFF.